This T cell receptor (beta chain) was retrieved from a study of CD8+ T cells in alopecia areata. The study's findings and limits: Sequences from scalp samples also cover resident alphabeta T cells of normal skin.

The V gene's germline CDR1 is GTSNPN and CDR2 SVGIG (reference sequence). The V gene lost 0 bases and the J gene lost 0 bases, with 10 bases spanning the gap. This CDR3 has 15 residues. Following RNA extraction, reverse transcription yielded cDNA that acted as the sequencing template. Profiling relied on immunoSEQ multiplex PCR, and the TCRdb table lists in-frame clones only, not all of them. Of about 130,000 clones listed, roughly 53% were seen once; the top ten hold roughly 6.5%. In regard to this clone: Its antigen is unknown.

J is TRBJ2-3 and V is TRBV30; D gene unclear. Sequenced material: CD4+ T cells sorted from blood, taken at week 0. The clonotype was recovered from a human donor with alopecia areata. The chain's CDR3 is CAWSVILTSTDTQYF. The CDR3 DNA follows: TGTGCCTGGAGTGTCATCTTAACTAGCACAGATACGCAGTATTTT.